This TCR beta chain was identified during a study of lymphopenia after photon versus proton radiotherapy. There are 10 residues in the CDR3. Germline V CDR1 and CDR2: DFQATT, SNEGSKA (reference sequence). Deletions cut 4 bases from V and 5 bases from J, with 6 bases between. Profiling relied on immunoSEQ multiplex PCR, and the TCRdb table lists in-frame clones only, not all of them. The sample gives some 4,800 clones, more than 75% of which show up once; about a sixth is in the top ten. The sequence derives from a man between 25 and 39 years old with gastric cancer. This chain joins TRBV20-1 and TRBJ2-7; D gene uncertain. The material was peripheral blood, obtained from a patient treated with photon-based radiotherapy. The CDR3 nucleotides read TGCAGTGCTAAGGGCAACGAGCAGTACTTC. Its translation is CSAKGNEQYF.